A single sample is the source of the 22 T cell receptor beta chains below, sequenced in a study of regulatory T cells in long-lasting Graves disease. Both iRepertoire HTBI primers and Arm-PCR of CDR3 regions were used to build the TCR beta libraries. MiXCR, applied by TCRdb to the multiplex PCR reads, yields one record per CDR3 protein. The data hold about 290,000 distinct CDR3 sequences, with roughly 21% observed a single time. Time point specified: persistent/refractory GD, antithyroid drugs over 5 years with positive TRAb. Isolated PBMC RNA provided the starting material for the TCR library. The sample was peripheral blood mononuclear cells (PBMCs), taken when the disease was refractory, from a patient treated with antithyroid drugs. The receptors derive from a female donor with Graves disease.

This clonotype was detected a few times. This chain uses TRBV10-3 with TRBJ2-7, with TRBD2 matching 11 bases. Germline V gene data show CDR1 as ENHRY and CDR2 as SYGVKD. With 10 bases clipped from V and 0 bases from J, the junction kept 11 bases outside the gene matches. This CDR3 is 16 amino acids long. CDR3 amino acids: CASGTSGGASSYEQYF. The CDR3 nucleotides read TGTGCCAGCGGGACTAGCGGAGGCGCGAGCTCCTACGAGCAGTACTTC.

This clonotype was counted many times. The chain joins TRBV2 to TRBJ1-1, with D maybe TRBD1 (6 bases). This CDR3 comprises 15 residues. CDR1 and CDR2 (germline): SNHLY, FYNNEI. V was trimmed by 5 bases and J by 2 bases, leaving 15 bases between them. The CDR3 coding sequence is TGTGCCAGCAGTCTGGGGGGGGCTGGAAACACTGAAGCTTTCTTT. Amino acids: CASSLGGAGNTEAFF.

The rearrangement joins TRBV12-3 or TRBV12-4 to TRBJ1-2, with a possible D match to TRBD1 (6 bases). The CDR3 is 15 amino acids. The V end lost 3 bases, the J end lost 2 bases, and 13 bases lay between the germline ends. The CDR3 region is CASSFQQGKNYGYTF. The DNA for the CDR3 is TGTGCCAGCAGTTTCCAACAGGGAAAGAACTATGGCTACACCTTC.

This clonotype has more than one count but fewer than ten. The chain is built from TRBV7-9 and TRBJ2-7; D is possibly TRBD2 (5 bases). The CDR3 length is 13 residues. CDR1 is SEHNR, CDR2 FQNEAQ, per germline (reference sequence). The V end was cut by 4 bases, the J end by 6 bases, with 13 bases between. The CDR3 reads CASSWEPGGEQYF. The DNA for the CDR3 is TGTGCCAGCAGCTGGGAGCCAGGAGGCGAGCAGTACTTC.

The CDR3 DNA follows: TGTGCCAGCTCCCCCGGCTGGGGCAAGGGCACTGAAGCTTTCTTT. Translating it yields CASSPGWGKGTEAFF. This rearrangement joins TRBV18 to TRBJ1-1, with D perhaps TRBD1 (5 bases). Germline V gene sequence: CDR1 KGHSH, CDR2 LQKENI. The V end lost 6 bases, the J end lost 4 bases, and 18 bases lay between the germline ends. The CDR3 runs to 15 residues.

This clonotype showed up many times. This chain links TRBV15 with TRBJ2-2, with D uncertain. The CDR3 has 15 amino acids. The V end was cut by 1 base, the J end by 7 bases, with 13 bases between. Looked up from germline, CDR1 is LNHNV and CDR2 is YYDKDF (reference sequence). The CDR3 region has the DNA TGTGCCACCAGCAGAGGACGGACCACGGGCGGGGAGCTGTTTTTT. Translating gives CATSRGRTTGGELFF.

This clonotype was counted between two and nine times. The V gene is TRBV4-1, the J gene TRBJ1-5; no definite D call. In germline, CDR1 is MGHRA, CDR2 YSYEKL. The CDR3 extends over 14 amino acids. V was shortened by 4 bases and J by 5 bases, with 12 bases between the two germline ends. The CDR3 here is CASSRAFLDQPQHF. The CDR3 region has the DNA TGCGCCAGCAGCCGGGCCTTCCTCGATCAGCCCCAGCATTTT.

This clonotype was found a few times. The J gene is TRBJ2-2, the V gene TRBV7-2; 7 bases are shared with TRBD2. This CDR3 has 15 residues. The V segment lost 5 bases and the J segment 2 bases; nucleotides outside the gene matches: 5. Per germline, CDR1 SGHTA and CDR2 FQGNSA. Here the CDR3 DNA reads TGTGCCAGCAGCCGGGACTATACAAACACCGGGGAGCTGTTTTTT. Protein sequence: CASSRDYTNTGELFF.

Concerning this clonotype itself: The junction differs from germline at one of its ends, possibly a read error. This chain connects TRBV12-3 or TRBV12-4 to TRBJ2-5; 11 bases are a match to TRBD2. The CDR3 is 15 residues long. The CDR3 bases are TGTGCCAGCAACGTAGCGGGAGGGGAAAGAGAGTCCCAGTACTTC. Translated: CASNVAGGERESQYF.

This clonotype was counted ten times or more. This rearrangement joins TRBV19 to TRBJ2-7; 8 bases are shared with TRBD2. Germline CDR1 is LNHDA and CDR2 is SQIVND (reference sequence). The ends lost 8 bases at V and 0 bases at J; junction bases unmatched: 9. CDR3 length: 15 residues. The CDR3 nucleotides are TGTGCCAGTGGCGTTGTGGGACTAGGCTCCTACGAGCAGTACTTC. Its translation: CASGVVGLGSYEQYF.

This clonotype was recorded many times. V gene TRBV12-3 or TRBV12-4 combines with J gene TRBJ2-5; a weak D match, TRBD2 (5 bases). Between the trimmed V and J ends, which lost 3 bases and 2 bases, there was a span of 7 bases. This CDR3 spans 13 amino acids. The CDR3 DNA sequence: TGTGCCAGCAGTTTCGGGGAGCAAGAGACCCAGTACTTC. Translating it yields CASSFGEQETQYF.

This clonotype has a handful of counts. The genes are TRBV7-2 and TRBJ2-7, with D hard to call. CDR1 is SGHTA and CDR2 is FQGNSA in the germline V gene. V lost 5 bases to trimming and J lost 1 base, with 9 bases between them. The CDR3 is 13 amino acids. This CDR3 is CASSGLNSYEQYF. Written as DNA, the CDR3 is TGTGCCAGCAGCGGTCTGAATTCCTACGAGCAGTACTTC.

As regards this clonotype: One end of the junction fails to match germline, which may point to a read error. This sequence joins TRBV20-1 and TRBJ2-7; D is uncertain. Germline V gene sequence: CDR1 DFQATT, CDR2 SNEGSKA (reference sequence). This CDR3 has 12 amino acids. CDR3 nucleotide sequence: TGCAGTGCTGGAGACATTATCTACGAGCAGTACTTC. It translates to CSAGDIIYEQYF.

This chain links TRBV6-2 or TRBV6-3 with TRBJ2-2; 8 bases map to TRBD1. Germline CDR1 and CDR2: MNHEY and SVGEGT. CDR3 size: 15 residues. With V trimmed by 8 bases and J by 5 bases, 10 bases remained unmatched. CDR3 in amino acids: CASSYDRGRTGELFF. CDR3 sequence (DNA): TGTGCCAGCTCATACGACAGGGGAAGGACCGGGGAGCTGTTTTTT.

This clonotype was recorded a few times. The V call is TRBV15, the J call TRBJ2-1; 12 positions match TRBD2. Germline V gives CDR1 LNHNV, CDR2 YYDKDF (reference sequence). J was trimmed by 0 bases and V by 1 base; bases with no gene match: 4. There are 18 residues in the CDR3. This CDR3 reads CATSRVGLAGRSYNEQFF. The CDR3, as DNA: TGTGCCACCAGCAGAGTGGGACTAGCGGGCCGCTCCTACAATGAGCAGTTCTTC.

This clonotype occurred many times. This chain connects TRBV20-1 to TRBJ2-4; D remains unclear. Trimming removed 2 bases at V and 1 base at J, with 9 bases between. The CDR3 runs to 14 residues. The V gene's germline CDR1 is DFQATT and CDR2 SNEGSKA (reference sequence). CDR3 coding DNA: TGCAGTGCTAGATCGCCGATGGCCAAAAACATTCAGTACTTC. Encoded protein: CSARSPMAKNIQYF.

As regards this clonotype: Germline and junction disagree at one end, which may indicate a read error. This chain connects TRBV14 to TRBJ2-7, with D unresolved. This CDR3 is built from 13 residues. Germline V gene sequence: CDR1 SGHDN, CDR2 FVKESK. Here the CDR3 DNA reads TGTGCCAGCAGCCCTGACTCCGCGTACGGGCAGTACTTC. It translates to CASSPDSAYGQYF. The full variable domain, completed using reference TRBV14 and TRBJ2-7, is EAGVTQFPSHSVIEKGQTVTLRCDPISGHDNLYWYRRVMGKEIKFLLHFVKESKQDESGMPNNRFLAERTGGTYSTLKVQPAELEDSGVYFCASSPDSAYGQYFGPGTRLTVT.

This clonotype was picked up a small number of times. The chain couples TRBV6-2 or TRBV6-3 to TRBJ2-3; the D gene is possibly TRBD2 (6 bases). Germline V lookup: CDR1 MNHEY, CDR2 SVGEGT. V gave up 5 bases and J gave up 13 bases, with 25 bases separating them. The CDR3 is 15 amino acids. The CDR3 region has the DNA TGTGCCAGCAGTGACCCGTTTATGGGGGGAGGTCTGGAGTATTTT. This gives the protein CASSDPFMGGGLEYF.

This clonotype was detected a few times. The rearrangement uses TRBV7-9 and TRBJ2-7; 8 positions agree with TRBD2. The germline V gene has CDR1 SEHNR and CDR2 FQNEAQ (reference sequence). Losses at the gene ends were 8 bases for V and 5 bases for J; bases not matched to a gene: 11. The CDR3 is 14 residues long. CDR3 protein: CASARAGGYDEQYF. In DNA, the CDR3 is TGTGCCAGCGCACGCGCGGGGGGATATGACGAGCAGTACTTC.

The chain joins TRBV6-2 or TRBV6-3 to TRBJ2-7; 8 bases match TRBD1. The length of the CDR3 is 19 residues. Losses at the gene ends were 2 bases for V and 0 bases for J; bases not matched to a gene: 15. Looked up from germline, CDR1 is MNHEY and CDR2 is SVGEGT. CDR3 nucleotides: TGTGCCAGCAGTTACCCGACAGGGGCCCTCCTTTCGAGCTCCTACGAGCAGTACTTC. As protein: CASSYPTGALLSSSYEQYF.

This clonotype was seen repeatedly, ten times or more. The chain has TRBV20-1 and TRBJ1-1; no definite D call. The CDR3 totals 12 residues. Trimming took 6 bases from V and 0 from J, leaving 8 bases between them. Germline CDR1 reads DFQATT; CDR2 reads SNEGSKA (reference sequence). The CDR3 sequence: CSALVLNTEAFF. As DNA, the CDR3 is TGCAGTGCACTCGTCTTGAACACTGAAGCTTTCTTT.

The V call is TRBV7-8, the J call TRBJ2-2; 14 bases agree with TRBD2. The CDR3 covers 19 residues. Unmatched junction bases numbered 9, after V lost 4 bases and J lost 2 bases. Germline lookup yields CDR1 SGHVS and CDR2 FQNEAQ. The CDR3 protein is CASSSDPGLAGVNTGELFF. CDR3 coding DNA: TGTGCCAGCAGCTCCGATCCGGGACTAGCGGGGGTAAACACCGGGGAGCTGTTTTTT.